This T cell receptor (beta chain) was captured in a study of cytomegalovirus exposure and HLA in healthy donors. Study results and caveats: Using the classifier, cytomegalovirus status was reportedly diagnosed with high specificity and sensitivity. Later analysis identified several of the most significant clusters that appeared linked to common viral pathogens. In a later analysis, at a false discovery rate of 0.05, about 17,000 TCR beta sequences matched HLA alleles.

It was with 60 Vbeta and 13 Jbeta primers that the PCR ran. TCRdb's table, derived via immunoSEQ multiplex PCR, lists solely in-frame clones and lacks some. This sample has roughly 120,000 clones, with about 73% found just once. The germline V gene has CDR1 LGHNA and CDR2 YNFKEQ. Unmatched junction bases numbered 6, after V lost 4 bases and J lost 1 base. This CDR3 is built from 15 residues. Comment on this clone: Antigen: not known.

This chain uses TRBV4-2 with TRBJ2-5, with 7 bases fitting TRBD2. The clonotype was recovered from a woman under 40 in good health and CMV-seropositive. The sequenced sample consisted of PBMCs. CDR3 sequence (DNA): TGTGCCAGCAGCCCAGGGACTACCTCCCAAGAGACCCAGTACTTC. This translates into CASSPGTTSQETQYF.